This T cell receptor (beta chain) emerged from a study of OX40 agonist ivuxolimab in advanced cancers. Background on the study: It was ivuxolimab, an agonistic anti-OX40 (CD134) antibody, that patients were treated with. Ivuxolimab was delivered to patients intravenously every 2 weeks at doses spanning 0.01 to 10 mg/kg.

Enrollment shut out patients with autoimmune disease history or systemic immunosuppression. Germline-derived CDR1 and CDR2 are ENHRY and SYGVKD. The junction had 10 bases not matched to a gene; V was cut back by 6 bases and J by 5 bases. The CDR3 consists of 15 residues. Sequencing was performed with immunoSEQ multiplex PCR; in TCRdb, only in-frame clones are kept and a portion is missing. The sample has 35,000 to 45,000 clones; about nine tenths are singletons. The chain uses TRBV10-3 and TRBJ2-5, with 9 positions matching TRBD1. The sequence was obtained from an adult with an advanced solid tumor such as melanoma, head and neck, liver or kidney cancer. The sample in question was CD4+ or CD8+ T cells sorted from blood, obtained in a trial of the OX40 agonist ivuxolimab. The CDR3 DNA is TGTGCCATCAGGAGGGGACAGGGAATGGAGGAGACCCAGTACTTC. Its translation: CAIRRGQGMEETQYF.